This TCR beta chain was captured in a study of cytomegalovirus exposure and HLA in healthy donors. This clone occurred once. Researchers ran the PCR with 60 Vbeta and 13 Jbeta primers. Assay used: immunoSEQ multiplex PCR; TCRdb lists only in-frame clones, some missing. The table has some 130,000 clones, approximately 80% seen once; the top ten hold roughly 10%. The germline CDR1 and CDR2 sequences are SGHRS and YFSETQ. Deletions cut 4 bases from V and 2 bases from J, with 9 bases between. The CDR3 extends over 13 amino acids. This sequence joins TRBV5-1 and TRBJ2-5; perhaps TRBD1 as D (6 bases). This clonotype was obtained from a male donor in good health and CMV-seropositive. The sample was PBMCs. The CDR3 reads CASSPDSQETQYF. CDR3 coding DNA: TGCGCCAGCAGCCCGGACAGTCAAGAGACCCAGTACTTC.